The present T cell receptor (beta chain) was sequenced within a study of beta chain features in type 1 diabetes. Reverse transcription of all isolated RNA meant that expressed TCRB transcripts were sequenced. Measured with immunoSEQ multiplex PCR; TCRdb has only the in-frame clones, and not every one. Of 300,000 to 450,000 clones in the sample, 10% to 15% were seen once. Study observations and caveats: Individuals with type 1 diabetes displayed fewer insertions and more deletions at VDJ junctions. Among patients with Type 1 diabetes, TCRB CDR3s were moderately but significantly shorter in every one of the four CD4+ subsets.

Only a few counts were recorded for this clone. The target antigen is unknown. Germline trimming cut 3 bases from V and 2 bases from J; bases unmatched to any gene: 4. This CDR3 is built from 16 residues. Germline assignment: CDR1 LGHNA and CDR2 YSLEER. The V gene is TRBV4-3, the J gene TRBJ2-2; 9 nucleotides match TRBD1. This TCR derives from a man aged 18 to 30 in good health. Sequences were obtained from naive CD4+ T cells from blood. CDR3 in amino acids: CASSHDRGGNTGELFF. CDR3 nucleotides: TGCGCCAGCAGCCATGACAGGGGGGGAAACACCGGGGAGCTGTTTTTT.